This TCR beta chain comes out of a study of T cell changes during pregnancy in multiple sclerosis. Repertoires were generated with immunoSEQ multiplex PCR, while TCRdb's copy carries only in-frame clones and drops some. The table shows under 150,000 clones, with about 95% occurring only once. The CDR3 consists of 14 residues. V lost 3 bases to trimming and J lost 4 bases; unmatched junction nucleotides: 4. From germline, CDR1 is GTSNPN and CDR2 SVGIG (reference sequence). The sequence derives from a female donor with multiple sclerosis, enrolled in a pregnancy study. V and J are TRBV30 and TRBJ2-4; 9 bases fit TRBD1. The sequencing used peripheral blood, collected after pregnancy. The CDR3 protein is CAWREGQGKNIQYF. CDR3 nucleotides: TGTGCCTGGAGGGAAGGACAGGGGAAAAACATTCAGTACTTC.